The 13 T cell receptor beta chains below come from one sample, sequenced in a study of PD-L1 blockade in urothelial cancer. Time point noted: pretreatment peripheral blood. Sequencing was performed with immunoSEQ multiplex PCR; in TCRdb, only in-frame clones are kept and a portion is missing. This table has approximately 79,000 clones, approximately 80% appearing once. Sequencing was performed on PBMCs, taken around atezolizumab (anti-PD-L1) treatment. The receptors stem from a man in his forties with urothelial cancer.

This chain links TRBV5-1 with TRBJ2-2, with D possibly TRBD2 on 6 matching bases. Trimming left V 4 bases short and J 8 bases short, with 18 bases between. CDR3 length: 15 residues. Germline lookup yields CDR1 SGHRS and CDR2 YFSETQ. CDR3 DNA sequence: TGCGCCAGCAGCGAAGGCGGGGCTTCATCTGGGGAGCTGTTTTTT. Amino acid sequence: CASSEGGASSGELFF. Combining the CDR3 with reference TRBV5-1 and TRBJ2-2 gives the whole variable domain KAGVTQTPRYLIKTRGQQVTLSCSPISGHRSVSWYQQTPGQGLQFLFEYFSETQRNKGNFPGRFSGRQFSNSRSEMNVSTLELGDSALYLCASSEGGASSGELFFGEGSRLTVL.

This chain joins TRBV19 and TRBJ2-1, with 10 bases identical to TRBD2. Germline V gene sequence: CDR1 LNHDA, CDR2 SQIVND (reference sequence). J gave up 7 bases and V 8 bases, and 8 bases lay outside the gene matches. The CDR3 runs to 14 residues. CDR3 coding DNA: TGTGCCAGTGGCCTAGCGGGAGCGAGAAATGAGCAGTTCTTC. Residues: CASGLAGARNEQFF.

The rearrangement joins TRBV29-1 to TRBJ1-2; 7 bases agree with TRBD1. This CDR3 has 13 amino acids. CDR1 SQVTM and CDR2 ANQGSEA come from the germline V gene. V was clipped by 6 bases and J by 0 bases; unmatched bases: 4. CDR3 protein: CSVQGGANYGYTF. For the CDR3, the DNA is TGCAGCGTCCAGGGGGGCGCTAACTATGGCTACACCTTC. The whole variable domain, remainder taken from reference TRBV29-1 and TRBJ1-2, is SAVISQKPSRDICQRGTSLTIQCQVDSQVTMMFWYRQQPGQSLTLIATANQGSEATYESGFVIDKFPISRPNLTFSTLTVSNMSPEDSSIYLCSVQGGANYGYTFGSGTRLTVV.

The chain carries TRBV5-1 and TRBJ2-3; D is uncertain. The V end lost 5 bases, the J end lost 3 bases, and 4 bases lay between the germline ends. The CDR3 sequence is 11 residues long. Germline V gene data show CDR1 as SGHRS and CDR2 as YFSETQ. The CDR3 loop is CASRSTDTQYF. DNA of the CDR3: TGCGCCAGCAGATCAACAGATACGCAGTATTTT.

The J gene is TRBJ2-7, the V gene TRBV28; possible D gene TRBD1, 5 bases. In germline, CDR1 is MDHEN, CDR2 SYDVKM. The CDR3 consists of 13 residues. Trimming removed 6 bases from V and 6 bases from J, with 15 bases in between. This chain's CDR3 is CASSPPGRGEQYF. In DNA, the CDR3 is TGTGCCAGCAGCCCACCCGGAAGGGGCGAGCAGTACTTC.

The chain is built from TRBV9 and TRBJ2-7; weak D call: TRBD2 (7 bases). Per the germline V gene, CDR1 is SGDLS and CDR2 is YYNGEE. This CDR3 has 16 amino acids. The V gene lost 4 bases and the J gene lost 6 bases, with 23 bases spanning the gap. CDR3 amino acids: CASSSREGGTKGEQYF. CDR3 sequence (DNA): TGTGCCAGCAGCTCCCGTGAGGGGGGGACTAAGGGCGAGCAGTACTTC.

This chain uses TRBV18 with TRBJ2-4; D might be TRBD2 (7 bases). The V end lost 2 bases, the J end lost 2 bases, and 19 bases lay between the germline ends. Germline values: CDR1 KGHSH, CDR2 LQKENI. The CDR3 runs to 18 residues. This CDR3 is CASSPEAIGGATKNIQYF. In DNA, the CDR3 is TGTGCCAGCTCACCAGAGGCAATTGGGGGGGCAACCAAAAACATTCAGTACTTC.

V and J are TRBV13 and TRBJ1-1; perhaps TRBD1 as D (5 bases). Germline V gives CDR1 PRHDT, CDR2 FYEKMQ (reference sequence). This CDR3 is 15 amino acids long. With 10 bases removed from V and 3 bases from J, the gap between germline ends came to 21 bases. The CDR3 coding sequence is TGTGCCACCCAGCCCCGGGGGGGTAGGGACACTGAAGCTTTCTTT. Amino acids: CATQPRGGRDTEAFF.

The CDR3 sequence: CASSGQGTRTDTQYF. The CDR3 DNA is TGTGCCAGCAGTGGACAGGGAACTCGCACAGATACGCAGTATTTT. The chain uses TRBV27 and TRBJ2-3, with 8 bases aligning to TRBD1. CDR3 length: 15 amino acids. The J segment lost 1 base and the V segment lost 5 bases, leaving 5 bases of the junction unmatched. Germline V gene sequence: CDR1 MNHEY, CDR2 SMNVEV (reference sequence).

The J gene is TRBJ2-1, the V gene TRBV9; 8 nucleotides match TRBD2. The CDR3 is 15 residues long. Germline CDR1 and CDR2: SGDLS and YYNGEE. Unmatched junction bases numbered 8, after V lost 0 bases and J lost 9 bases. The CDR3 bases are TGTGCCAGCAGCGTAGAACCGGGAGGGCACAGTGAGCAGTTCTTC. Translation: CASSVEPGGHSEQFF. The complete variable domain, with remaining parts taken from reference TRBV9 and TRBJ2-1, reads DSGVTQTPKHLITATGQRVTLRCSPRSGDLSVYWYQQSLDQGLQFLIQYYNGEERAKGNILERFSAQQFPDLHSELNLSSLELGDSALYFCASSVEPGGHSEQFFGPGTRLTVL.

The chain combines TRBV7-9 with TRBJ2-7; 8 bases are shared with TRBD1. This CDR3 region has 14 residues. Germline V gives CDR1 SEHNR, CDR2 FQNEAQ (reference sequence). The ends lost 2 bases at V and 6 bases at J; junction bases unmatched: 6. CDR3 sequence: CASSLTQGALEQYF. CDR3 sequence (DNA): TGTGCCAGCAGCTTAACTCAGGGGGCTCTCGAGCAGTACTTC.

The chain has TRBV7-8 and TRBJ2-2; D is perhaps TRBD2 (6 bases). The V end was cut by 4 bases, the J end by 3 bases, with 9 bases between. CDR3 length equals 14 residues. The germline gives CDR1 SGHVS, CDR2 FQNEAQ. CDR3 residues: CASSSKRDTGELFF. In DNA, the CDR3 is TGTGCCAGCAGCTCCAAGCGGGACACCGGGGAGCTGTTTTTT.

J is TRBJ2-7 and V is TRBV7-2; D gene ambiguous. V lost 3 bases to trimming and J lost 6 bases, with 15 bases between them. Per germline, CDR1 SGHTA and CDR2 FQGNSA. This CDR3 is 14 amino acids long. CDR3 region: CASSLFAGPGEQYF. The CDR3 region has the DNA TGTGCCAGCAGCTTGTTTGCAGGTCCTGGCGAGCAGTACTTC.